This is a list of T cell receptor beta chains from one sample in a study of cytomegalovirus exposure and HLA in healthy donors. Sequencing was performed with immunoSEQ multiplex PCR; in TCRdb, only in-frame clones are kept and a portion is missing. The sample holds about 180,000 clones, about four fifths seen once. Source material: PBMCs. Receptors originate from a woman aged 18 to 35 in good health and CMV-seropositive. CDR3s include the opening cysteine and the closing phenylalanine or tryptophan. A D gene is named only where the DNA matches it firmly. Clone sizes are given selectively: once, few, many, or a class where the clone is expanded.

d_gene | j_gene | v_gene | abundance | CDR3aa | CDR3nt
NA | TRBJ1-3 | TRBV6-5 | once | CASSSQGDGNTIYF | TGTGCCAGCAGTTCACAGGGAGATGGAAACACCATATATTTT
TRBD2 | TRBJ2-5 | TRBV10-3 | once | CAIRDSGGTQETQYF | TGTGCCATCAGAGATAGCGGGGGAACGCAAGAGACCCAGTACTTC
TRBD1 | TRBJ2-2 | TRBV2 | NA | CASRPQGEGELFF | TGTGCCAGCAGGCCCCAGGGGGAGGGGGAGCTGTTTTTT
NA | TRBJ1-5 | TRBV9 | NA | CASSVGDGGSSNQPQHF | TGTGCCAGCAGCGTAGGGGACGGGGGGTCAAGCAATCAGCCCCAGCATTTT
NA | TRBJ1-1 | TRBV6-6 | NA | CASTIHRAGEAFF | TGTGCCAGCACCATACACAGGGCTGGTGAAGCTTTCTTT
TRBD2 | TRBJ2-3 | TRBV5-6 | NA | CASSLFTSGGVTDTQYF | TGTGCCAGCAGCTTGTTCACTAGCGGGGGGGTAACAGATACGCAGTATTTT
TRBD2 | TRBJ2-7 | TRBV7-2 | NA | CASSLAIAGGYEQYF | TGTGCCAGCAGCTTAGCGATAGCGGGGGGCTACGAGCAGTACTTC
TRBD1 | TRBJ1-1 | TRBV4-2 | NA | CASGEGAGNTEAFF | TGTGCCAGCGGAGAGGGGGCGGGGAACACTGAAGCTTTCTTT
TRBD1 | TRBJ2-5 | TRBV15 | NA | CATSRAKGQGNGETQYF | TGTGCCACCAGCAGAGCAAAGGGACAGGGGAATGGAGAGACCCAGTACTTC
TRBD1 | TRBJ1-2 | TRBV19 | NA | CASRTGSYGYTF | TGTGCCAGTCGGACAGGGAGCTATGGCTACACCTTC
NA | TRBJ2-5 | TRBV4-1 | once | CASSQGGEKETQYF | TGCGCCAGCAGCCAAGGTGGAGAAAAAGAGACCCAGTACTTC
NA | TRBJ2-7 | TRBV7-9 | NA | CASSPLTGFYEQYF | TGTGCCAGCAGCCCACTGACAGGTTTCTACGAGCAGTACTTC
NA | TRBJ2-7 | TRBV5-4 | few | CASSLLEQVSYEQYF | TGTGCCAGCAGCCTGCTCGAACAGGTCTCCTACGAGCAGTACTTC
TRBD2 | TRBJ2-5 | TRBV10-3 | once | CAISEPRVRGGGETQYF | TGTGCCATCAGTGAGCCCCGGGTTCGCGGGGGTGGAGAGACCCAGTACTTC
NA | TRBJ1-6 | TRBV6-6 | NA | CASTLQGAASPLHF | TGTGCCAGCACCCTACAGGGAGCTGCTTCACCCCTCCACTTT
NA | TRBJ2-5 | TRBV27 | NA | CASRGTQSWETQYF | TGTGCCAGCAGGGGGACTCAATCCTGGGAGACCCAGTACTTC
NA | TRBJ2-5 | TRBV15 | NA | CATSRERGNQETQYF | TGTGCCACCAGCAGAGAAAGGGGGAACCAAGAGACCCAGTACTTC
NA | TRBJ2-1 | TRBV6-6 | NA | CASSFTGDWDNEQFF | TGTGCCAGCAGTTTTACCGGCGACTGGGACAATGAGCAGTTCTTC
NA | TRBJ1-2 | TRBV6-6 | NA | CASSYPPSEGGHGYTF | TGTGCCAGCAGTTACCCCCCTTCGGAGGGAGGACATGGCTACACCTTC
NA | TRBJ1-4 | TRBV19 | NA | CASSMWVGGVFF | TGTGCCAGTAGTATGTGGGTCGGGGGGGTGTTTTTT
TRBD1 | TRBJ2-2 | TRBV5-1 | NA | CASSSTGVPTGELFF | TGCGCCAGCAGCTCAACAGGGGTTCCCACCGGGGAGCTGTTTTTT
TRBD2 | TRBJ2-1 | TRBV27 | NA | CASRDGPSGGLGEQFF | TGTGCCAGCAGGGATGGGCCTAGCGGGGGACTTGGGGAGCAGTTCTTC
NA | TRBJ1-4 | TRBV7-8 | NA | CASSLEQFTNEKLFF | TGTGCCAGCAGCTTAGAACAGTTTACTAATGAAAAACTGTTTTTT
NA | TRBJ2-6 | TRBV5-4 | NA | CASSLDYLAGANVLTF | TGTGCCAGCAGCTTGGACTACCTGGCTGGGGCCAACGTCCTGACTTTC